These T cell receptor beta chains were read from a single sample in a study of Ad26.COV2.S vaccination and SARS-CoV-2 variants. The table came from immunoSEQ multiplex PCR; TCRdb's copy has only in-frame clones and leaves some out. The repertoire holds 400,000 or so clones, roughly nine tenths seen once, with under 3.5% in the top ten. The starting material was peripheral blood, obtained in a trial of Ad26.COV2.S vaccine versus placebo. The receptors derive from a person aged 18-60 years who received the Ad26.COV2.S COVID-19 vaccine or a placebo. Both conserved end residues are part of each CDR3.

TRBV4-1	TRBJ1-5	CASSQRHGTGHQPQHF
TRBV7-2	TRBJ1-1	CASSLSSGATEAFF
TRBV4-3	TRBJ1-1	CASSQKGNTEAFF
TRBV5-4	TRBJ1-1	CASSLAGGNTEAFF
TRBV2	TRBJ1-2	CASRGDSLNYGYTF
TRBV19	TRBJ1-4	CASSIGQDRGGEKLFF
TRBV6-6	TRBJ1-2	CASSYSGQDYGYTF
TRBV12-2	TRBJ2-7	CASRFYEQYF
TRBV7-2	TRBJ2-3	CASSSLGGRDTQYF
TRBV12-3/TRBV12-4	TRBJ1-5	CASSRTLGQPQHF
TRBV6-5	TRBJ2-5	CASSSAQETQYF
TRBV21-1	TRBJ2-1	CASSRDRPYNEQFF
TRBV15	TRBJ2-3	CATSRELVAASVDTQYF
TRBV18	TRBJ1-1	CASTPTAGGNTEAFF
TRBV5-4	TRBJ1-6	CASSLFGDSYNSPLHF
TRBV11-2	TRBJ2-7	CASSLGSLGYEQYF
TRBV27	TRBJ1-3	CASSALGGNTIYF
TRBV7-9	TRBJ2-1	CASSLAVFGSYEFF
TRBV19	TRBJ2-1	CASKDDKGRYNEQFF
TRBV5-5	TRBJ1-5	CASSLAAGGRNQPQHF
TRBV19	TRBJ2-3	CASSPRADTQYF
TRBV6-5	TRBJ2-5	CASSYSRGQETQYF
TRBV30	TRBJ1-1	CAWSGRGQRAFF
TRBV11-2	TRBJ2-1	CASSSVAGPGGEQFF
TRBV5-4	TRBJ2-7	CASSLGTVIYEQYF
TRBV27	TRBJ1-5	CASRPGQVVGNQPQHF
TRBV6-2/TRBV6-3	TRBJ2-1	CASSYSGGVYNEQFF
TRBV11-3	TRBJ2-5	CDPRGSGGAFLETQYF
TRBV21-1	TRBJ2-2	CASRITGRATGELFF
TRBV25-1	TRBJ2-7	CASSESGLAGVREQYF
TRBV7-9	TRBJ1-4	CASSKGETVDEKLFF
TRBV24-1	TRBJ1-5	CATSDWDTHQPQHF
TRBV3-1/TRBV3-2	TRBJ2-1	CASTPGLAAASSYNEQFF